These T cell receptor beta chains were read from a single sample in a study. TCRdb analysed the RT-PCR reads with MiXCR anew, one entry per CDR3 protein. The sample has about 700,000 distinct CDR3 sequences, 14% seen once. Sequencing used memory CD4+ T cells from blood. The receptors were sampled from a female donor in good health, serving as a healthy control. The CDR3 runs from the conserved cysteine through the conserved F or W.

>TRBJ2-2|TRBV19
CASISGSRTGELFF
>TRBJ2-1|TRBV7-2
CASSSDRDNEQFF
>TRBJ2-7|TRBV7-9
CASSPGQGPGEQYF
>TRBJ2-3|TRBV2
CASSEVDTQYF
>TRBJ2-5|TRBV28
CASSTGLAALSGETQYF
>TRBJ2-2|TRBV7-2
CASSLPSGTGELFF
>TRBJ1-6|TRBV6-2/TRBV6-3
CASKGNNSPLHF
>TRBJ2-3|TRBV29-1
CSVEVGFMAGATDTQYF
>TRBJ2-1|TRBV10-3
CAISESEAIEQFF
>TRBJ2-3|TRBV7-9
CASSLTALADNTDTQYF
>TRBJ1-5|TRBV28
CASVDRGPQPQHF
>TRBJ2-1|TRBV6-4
CASSVLSSSSYNEQFF
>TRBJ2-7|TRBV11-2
CASSRTGPTHEQYF
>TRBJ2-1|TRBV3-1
CASSQTAWGQGAVWEQFF